One and the same sample provided the 2 T cell receptor beta chains below, sequenced in a study of blood T cell repertoires in COVID-19. This table comes from immunoSEQ multiplex PCR, and its TCRdb copy is limited to in-frame clones, with some not included. This sample has about 140,000 clones, with roughly 80% found just once. The sequenced sample consisted of peripheral blood. The receptors were sampled from a man aged 50 or older with acute or convalescent COVID-19.

The rearrangement joins TRBV6-5 to TRBJ2-7; 7 bases line up with TRBD1. This CDR3 has 14 residues. Germline V lookup: CDR1 MNHEY, CDR2 SVGAGI. Losses at the gene ends were 5 bases for V and 5 bases for J; bases not matched to a gene: 9. The DNA for the CDR3 is TGTGCCAGCAGTCCTGGACAGGCACGGGACGAGCAGTACTTC. As protein: CASSPGQARDEQYF.

V and J are TRBV6-6 and TRBJ2-1; 8 bases align to TRBD1. V lost 6 bases and J lost 4; bases outside the gene matches: 11. The germline CDR1 and CDR2 sequences are MNHNY and SVGAGI (reference sequence). This CDR3 region has 16 residues. The CDR3 sequence is CASRNPRTGRYNEQFF. The CDR3 bases are TGTGCCAGCAGGAACCCCCGGACAGGGAGATACAATGAGCAGTTCTTC.